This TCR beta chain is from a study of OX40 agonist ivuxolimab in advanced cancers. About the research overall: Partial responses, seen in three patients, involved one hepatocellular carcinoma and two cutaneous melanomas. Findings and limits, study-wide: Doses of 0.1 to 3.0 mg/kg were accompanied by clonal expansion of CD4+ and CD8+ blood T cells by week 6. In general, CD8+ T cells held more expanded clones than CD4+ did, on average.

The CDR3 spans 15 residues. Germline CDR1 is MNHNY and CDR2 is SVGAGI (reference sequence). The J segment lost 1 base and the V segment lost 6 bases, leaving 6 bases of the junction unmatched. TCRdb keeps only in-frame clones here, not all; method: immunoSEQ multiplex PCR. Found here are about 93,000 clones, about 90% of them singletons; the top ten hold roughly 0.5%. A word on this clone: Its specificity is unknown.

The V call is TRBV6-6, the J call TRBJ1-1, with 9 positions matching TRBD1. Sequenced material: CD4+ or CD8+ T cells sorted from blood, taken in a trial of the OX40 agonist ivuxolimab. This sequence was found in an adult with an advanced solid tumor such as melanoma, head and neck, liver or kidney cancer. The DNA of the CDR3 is TGTGCCAGCAGATCAACGACAGGGGGGAACACTGAAGCTTTCTTT. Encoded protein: CASRSTTGGNTEAFF.